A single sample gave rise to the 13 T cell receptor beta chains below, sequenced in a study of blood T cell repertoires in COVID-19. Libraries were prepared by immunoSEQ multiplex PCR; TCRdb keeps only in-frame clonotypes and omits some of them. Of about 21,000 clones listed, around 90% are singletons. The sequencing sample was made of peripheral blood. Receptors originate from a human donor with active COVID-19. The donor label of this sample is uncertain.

The CDR3 region is CASSFIFTDTQYF. CDR3 nucleotide sequence: TGTGCCAGCAGTTTTATCTTCACAGATACGCAGTATTTT. V gene TRBV12-3 or TRBV12-4 combines with J gene TRBJ2-3; D is unclear. With 3 bases removed from V and 2 bases from J, the gap between germline ends came to 6 bases. The CDR3 is 13 amino acids.

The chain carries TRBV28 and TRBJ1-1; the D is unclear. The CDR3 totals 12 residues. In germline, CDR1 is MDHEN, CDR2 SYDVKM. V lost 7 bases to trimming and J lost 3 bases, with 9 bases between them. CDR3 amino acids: CASKELYTEAFF. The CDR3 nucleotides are TGTGCCAGCAAAGAACTCTACACTGAAGCTTTCTTT.

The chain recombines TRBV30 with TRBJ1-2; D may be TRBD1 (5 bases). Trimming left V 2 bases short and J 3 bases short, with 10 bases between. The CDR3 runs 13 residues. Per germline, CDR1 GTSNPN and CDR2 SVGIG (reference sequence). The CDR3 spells CAWSPRVDYGYTF. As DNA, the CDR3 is TGTGCCTGGAGTCCCAGGGTGGACTATGGCTACACCTTC.

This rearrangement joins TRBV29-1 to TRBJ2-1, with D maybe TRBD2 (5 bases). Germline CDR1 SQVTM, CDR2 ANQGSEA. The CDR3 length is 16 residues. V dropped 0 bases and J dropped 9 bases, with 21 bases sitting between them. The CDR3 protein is CSVEDPLSTGISEQFF. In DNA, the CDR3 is TGCAGCGTTGAAGATCCACTAAGCACGGGGATCAGTGAGCAGTTCTTC.

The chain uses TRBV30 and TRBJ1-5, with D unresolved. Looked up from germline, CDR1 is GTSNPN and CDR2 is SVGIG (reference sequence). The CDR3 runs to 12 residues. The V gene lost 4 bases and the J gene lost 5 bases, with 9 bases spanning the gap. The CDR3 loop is CAWTSQDQPQHF. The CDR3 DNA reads TGTGCCTGGACTTCGCAGGATCAGCCCCAGCATTTT.

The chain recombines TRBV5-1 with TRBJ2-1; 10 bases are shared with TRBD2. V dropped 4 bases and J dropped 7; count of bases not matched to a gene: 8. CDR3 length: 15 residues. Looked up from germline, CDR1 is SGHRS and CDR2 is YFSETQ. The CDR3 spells CASSPTSGYGNEQFF. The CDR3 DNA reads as TGCGCCAGCAGCCCGACTAGCGGGTACGGGAATGAGCAGTTCTTC.

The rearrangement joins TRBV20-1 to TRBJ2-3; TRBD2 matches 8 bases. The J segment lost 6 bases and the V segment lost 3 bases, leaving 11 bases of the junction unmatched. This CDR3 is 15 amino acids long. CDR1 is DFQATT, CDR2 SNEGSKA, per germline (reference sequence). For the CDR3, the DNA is TGCAGTGCTAGTTTCGGGAGCGGGAGTGATGATACGCAGTATTTT. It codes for CSASFGSGSDDTQYF.

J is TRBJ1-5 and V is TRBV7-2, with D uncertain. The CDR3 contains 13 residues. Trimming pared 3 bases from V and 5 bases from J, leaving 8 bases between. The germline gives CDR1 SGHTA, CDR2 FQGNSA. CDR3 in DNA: TGTGCCAGCAGCTTGGTGGGAGATCAGCCCCAGCATTTT. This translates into CASSLVGDQPQHF.

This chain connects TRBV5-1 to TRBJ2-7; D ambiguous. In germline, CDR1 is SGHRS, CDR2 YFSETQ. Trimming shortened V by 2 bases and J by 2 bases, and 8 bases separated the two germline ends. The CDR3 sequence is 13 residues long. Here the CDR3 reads CASSFGSTYEQYF. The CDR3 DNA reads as TGCGCCAGCAGCTTTGGTAGCACCTACGAGCAGTACTTC.

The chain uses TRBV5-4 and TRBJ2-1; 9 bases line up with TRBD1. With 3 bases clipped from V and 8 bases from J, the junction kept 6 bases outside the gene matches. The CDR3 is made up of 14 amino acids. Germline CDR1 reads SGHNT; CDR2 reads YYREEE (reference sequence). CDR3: CASSWTGERYEQFF. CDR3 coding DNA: TGTGCCAGCAGCTGGACAGGGGAGCGATATGAGCAGTTCTTC. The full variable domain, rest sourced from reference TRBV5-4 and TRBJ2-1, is ETGVTQSPTHLIKTRGQQVTLRCSSQSGHNTVSWYQQALGQGPQFIFQYYREEENGRGNFPPRFSGLQFPNYSSELNVNALELDDSALYLCASSWTGERYEQFFGPGTRLTVL.

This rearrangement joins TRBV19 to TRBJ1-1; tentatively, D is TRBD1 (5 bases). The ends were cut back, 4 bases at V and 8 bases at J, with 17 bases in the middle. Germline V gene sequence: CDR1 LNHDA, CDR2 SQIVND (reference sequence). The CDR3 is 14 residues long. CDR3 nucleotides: TGTGCCAGTAGTACGGCATTACAACGGACAGAAGCTTTCTTT. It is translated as CASSTALQRTEAFF.

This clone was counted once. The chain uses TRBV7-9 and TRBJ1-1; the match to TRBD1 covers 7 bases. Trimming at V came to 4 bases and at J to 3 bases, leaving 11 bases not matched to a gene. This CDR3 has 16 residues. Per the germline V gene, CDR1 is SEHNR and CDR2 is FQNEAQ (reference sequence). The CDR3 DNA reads TGTGCCAGCAGCTCGACAGGGAATCCGTATGACACTGAAGCTTTCTTT. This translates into CASSSTGNPYDTEAFF.

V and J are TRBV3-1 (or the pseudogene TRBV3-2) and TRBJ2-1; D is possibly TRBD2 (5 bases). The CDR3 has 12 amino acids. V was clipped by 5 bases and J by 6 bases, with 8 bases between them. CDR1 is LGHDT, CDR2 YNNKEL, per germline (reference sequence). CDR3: CASSTTSNEQFF. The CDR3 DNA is TGTGCCAGCAGCACTACTAGCAATGAGCAGTTCTTC.